The rows below give T cell receptor beta chains drawn from one sample of a study of T cells in Graves' hyperthyroidism and ophthalmopathy. One entry per CDR3 protein results from TCRdb running MiXCR on the multiplex PCR reads. This sample carries roughly 700,000 distinct CDR3 sequences, about 18% of them seen once, and the ten largest clones take 15% to 17%. Sequencing used blood. These receptors were collected from a middle-aged man with Graves' hyperthyroidism. CDR3s include the opening cysteine and the closing phenylalanine or tryptophan. A D gene is named only where the DNA matches it firmly. Rows give clone size only sometimes, using once, few, many, or a class for an expanded clone.

j_call: TRBJ1-2
d_call: -
v_call: TRBV28
clone_size: few
cdr3_aa: CASSLRLGYTF
cdr3_nt: TGTGCCAGCAGTTTGAGACTTGGCTACACCTTC

j_call: TRBJ2-1
d_call: TRBD1
v_call: TRBV5-6
clone_size: many
cdr3_aa: CASSSPGQGVNEQFF
cdr3_nt: TGTGCCAGCAGCTCACCGGGACAGGGGGTTAATGAGCAGTTCTTC

j_call: TRBJ1-1
d_call: TRBD1
v_call: TRBV7-2
clone_size: many
cdr3_aa: CASSLTTGGTEAFF
cdr3_nt: TGTGCCAGCAGCTTAACCACAGGGGGCACTGAAGCTTTCTTT

j_call: TRBJ2-3
d_call: TRBD2
v_call: TRBV7-9
clone_size: many
cdr3_aa: CASSPLQLAGGNTQYF
cdr3_nt: TGTGCCAGCAGCCCGCTTCAACTAGCGGGAGGGAATACGCAGTATTTT

j_call: TRBJ2-3
d_call: -
v_call: TRBV24-1
clone_size: -
cdr3_aa: CATSETQSGATDTQYF
cdr3_nt: TGTGCCACCAGTGAGACGCAATCAGGGGCCACAGATACGCAGTATTTT

j_call: TRBJ2-5
d_call: TRBD2
v_call: TRBV27
clone_size: many
cdr3_aa: CASSKTRGLEETQYF
cdr3_nt: TGTGCCAGCAGTAAAACCCGGGGACTAGAAGAGACCCAGTACTTC

j_call: TRBJ1-5
d_call: TRBD1
v_call: TRBV6-5
clone_size: few
cdr3_aa: CASSYIGTGEIQPQHF
cdr3_nt: TGTGCCAGCAGTTACATAGGGACAGGGGAGATTCAGCCCCAGCATTTT

j_call: TRBJ2-1
d_call: -
v_call: TRBV12-3/TRBV12-4
clone_size: -
cdr3_aa: CASSFNGIHNEQFF
cdr3_nt: TGTGCCAGCAGTTTCAACGGAATCCACAATGAGCAGTTCTTC

j_call: TRBJ1-2
d_call: -
v_call: TRBV30
clone_size: -
cdr3_aa: CAWSHWSDSGYTF
cdr3_nt: TGTGCCTGGAGCCACTGGTCGGACAGTGGCTACACCTTC

j_call: TRBJ2-1
d_call: TRBD2
v_call: TRBV12-5
clone_size: -
cdr3_aa: CASGRESDHTEQFF
cdr3_nt: TGTGCTAGTGGGCGGGAGAGTGACCACACTGAGCAGTTCTTC

j_call: TRBJ2-7
d_call: -
v_call: TRBV28
clone_size: -
cdr3_aa: CASSPSTRAPYEQYF
cdr3_nt: TGTGCCAGCAGTCCATCGACCCGGGCACCCTACGAGCAGTACTTC

j_call: TRBJ2-3
d_call: TRBD1
v_call: TRBV6-1
clone_size: -
cdr3_aa: CASSTGTGPSTDTQYF
cdr3_nt: TGTGCCAGCAGTACCGGGACAGGACCTAGCACAGATACGCAGTATTTT

j_call: TRBJ2-5
d_call: -
v_call: TRBV27
clone_size: many
cdr3_aa: CASSLSVTTEETQYF
cdr3_nt: TGTGCCAGCAGTTTATCAGTGACTACTGAGGAGACCCAGTACTTC

j_call: TRBJ1-1
d_call: -
v_call: TRBV7-2
clone_size: many
cdr3_aa: CASSLTLLNTEAFF
cdr3_nt: TGTGCCAGCAGCTTGACCCTACTGAACACTGAAGCTTTCTTT

j_call: TRBJ2-5
d_call: TRBD2
v_call: TRBV6-2/TRBV6-3
clone_size: -
cdr3_aa: CASTQEAGGFQETQYF
cdr3_nt: TGTGCCAGCACCCAGGAAGCGGGAGGCTTCCAAGAGACCCAGTACTTC

j_call: TRBJ2-1
d_call: TRBD2
v_call: TRBV29-1
clone_size: many
cdr3_aa: CSVEFLAGYNEQFF
cdr3_nt: TGCAGCGTTGAGTTTTTAGCGGGGTACAATGAGCAGTTCTTC

j_call: TRBJ2-6
d_call: -
v_call: TRBV19
clone_size: few
cdr3_aa: CASSIGGANVLTF
cdr3_nt: TGTGCCAGTAGTATAGGGGGAGCCAACGTCCTGACTTTC

j_call: TRBJ1-5
d_call: -
v_call: TRBV20-1
clone_size: -
cdr3_aa: CSARPRGAEPQHF
cdr3_nt: TGCAGTGCTAGACCCCGAGGGGCAGAGCCCCAGCATTTT

j_call: TRBJ2-7
d_call: TRBD1
v_call: TRBV27
clone_size: many
cdr3_aa: CASGVKGQTYEQYF
cdr3_nt: TGTGCCAGCGGGGTGAAGGGACAGACCTACGAGCAGTACTTC

j_call: TRBJ2-7
d_call: -
v_call: TRBV6-2/TRBV6-3
clone_size: few
cdr3_aa: CASSPFGPFLYEQYF
cdr3_nt: TGTGCCAGCAGTCCCTTTGGGCCGTTTCTCTACGAGCAGTACTTC

j_call: TRBJ2-3
d_call: -
v_call: TRBV2
clone_size: many
cdr3_aa: CASREPTDTQYF
cdr3_nt: TGTGCCAGCAGGGAACCCACAGATACGCAGTATTTT

j_call: TRBJ2-2
d_call: TRBD2
v_call: TRBV12-3/TRBV12-4
clone_size: many
cdr3_aa: CASSLQPRLAQNTGELFF
cdr3_nt: TGTGCCAGCAGCCTCCAGCCTCGACTAGCACAGAACACCGGGGAGCTGTTTTTT

j_call: TRBJ2-7
d_call: -
v_call: TRBV10-2
clone_size: many
cdr3_aa: CASSEGTGYEQYF
cdr3_nt: TGCGCCAGCAGTGAAGGGACGGGCTACGAGCAGTACTTC

j_call: TRBJ2-7
d_call: TRBD1
v_call: TRBV7-9
clone_size: many
cdr3_aa: CASSARQGISEQYF
cdr3_nt: TGTGCCAGCAGCGCCAGACAGGGTATAAGCGAGCAGTACTTC

j_call: TRBJ1-2
d_call: -
v_call: TRBV9
clone_size: -
cdr3_aa: CASSTPGGAVARYGYTF
cdr3_nt: TGTGCCAGCAGCACCCCTGGTGGGGCCGTCGCGCGCTATGGCTACACCTTC

j_call: TRBJ2-5
d_call: TRBD2
v_call: TRBV3-1
clone_size: many
cdr3_aa: CASSQLGGRQETQYF
cdr3_nt: TGTGCCAGCAGCCAATTGGGCGGGAGGCAGGAGACCCAGTACTTC

j_call: TRBJ1-5
d_call: -
v_call: TRBV9
clone_size: once
cdr3_aa: CASSAGQHNQPQHF
cdr3_nt: TGTGCCAGCAGCGCTGGACAGCACAATCAGCCCCAGCATTTT

j_call: TRBJ2-3
d_call: TRBD2
v_call: TRBV28
clone_size: many
cdr3_aa: CASSFLVAGGRTDTQYF
cdr3_nt: TGTGCCAGCAGTTTTTTGGTAGCGGGAGGTAGGACAGATACGCAGTATTTT

j_call: TRBJ1-1
d_call: -
v_call: TRBV9
clone_size: many
cdr3_aa: CASSVGRQMNTEAFF
cdr3_nt: TGTGCCAGCAGCGTAGGGAGACAGATGAACACTGAAGCTTTCTTT

j_call: TRBJ1-1
d_call: -
v_call: TRBV9
clone_size: many
cdr3_aa: CASSLDWGDTEAFF
cdr3_nt: TGTGCCAGCAGCTTGGACTGGGGGGACACTGAAGCTTTCTTT

j_call: TRBJ2-7
d_call: TRBD2
v_call: TRBV27
clone_size: many
cdr3_aa: CASTASGSLYEQYF
cdr3_nt: TGTGCCAGCACAGCTAGCGGGAGTCTCTACGAGCAGTACTTC

j_call: TRBJ1-1
d_call: -
v_call: TRBV3-1
clone_size: -
cdr3_aa: CASSPAMKNTEAFF
cdr3_nt: TGTGCCAGCAGCCCGGCGATGAAGAACACTGAAGCTTTCTTT

j_call: TRBJ2-5
d_call: -
v_call: TRBV19
clone_size: -
cdr3_aa: CASSQQRLRQETQYF
cdr3_nt: TGTGCCAGTAGTCAACAACGACTCCGTCAAGAGACCCAGTACTTC

j_call: TRBJ2-1
d_call: TRBD2
v_call: TRBV5-1
clone_size: many
cdr3_aa: CASSPSGTSGSNEQFF
cdr3_nt: TGCGCCAGCAGCCCTTCCGGGACTAGCGGGAGTAATGAGCAGTTCTTC

j_call: TRBJ2-3
d_call: TRBD1
v_call: TRBV27
clone_size: few
cdr3_aa: CASSAGTVRRDTQYF
cdr3_nt: TGTGCCAGCAGTGCTGGGACAGTCCGACGAGATACGCAGTATTTT

j_call: TRBJ2-3
d_call: -
v_call: TRBV20-1
clone_size: -
cdr3_aa: CSARDGLASTDTQYF
cdr3_nt: TGCAGTGCTAGAGATGGGCTAGCGAGCACAGATACGCAGTATTTT

j_call: TRBJ2-2
d_call: -
v_call: TRBV12-5
clone_size: many
cdr3_aa: CASGLWVGNTGELFF
cdr3_nt: TGTGCTAGTGGTTTGTGGGTCGGGAACACCGGGGAGCTGTTTTTT

j_call: TRBJ2-1
d_call: TRBD2
v_call: TRBV7-9
clone_size: many
cdr3_aa: CASSSGLAGANDYNEQFF
cdr3_nt: TGTGCCAGCAGCTCCGGACTAGCGGGGGCTAACGACTACAATGAGCAGTTCTTC

j_call: TRBJ2-7
d_call: -
v_call: TRBV10-3
clone_size: few
cdr3_aa: CAISERSLTGRNVEQYF
cdr3_nt: TGTGCCATCAGTGAGCGGAGTTTAACAGGGCGGAATGTCGAGCAGTACTTC

j_call: TRBJ1-5
d_call: -
v_call: TRBV3-1
clone_size: -
cdr3_aa: CASSQDQQINQPQHF
cdr3_nt: TGTGCCAGCAGCCAAGATCAACAGATCAATCAGCCCCAGCATTTT

j_call: TRBJ2-3
d_call: TRBD2
v_call: TRBV7-8
clone_size: -
cdr3_aa: CASSLKVAGGTDTQYF
cdr3_nt: TGTGCCAGCAGCTTAAAGGTAGCGGGAGGCACAGATACGCAGTATTTT

j_call: TRBJ2-2
d_call: -
v_call: TRBV11-2
clone_size: many
cdr3_aa: CASSQPWGGRDGVRELFF
cdr3_nt: TGTGCCAGCAGCCAACCGTGGGGTGGCAGGGATGGTGTCAGGGAGCTGTTTTTT

j_call: TRBJ1-2
d_call: TRBD1
v_call: TRBV6-1
clone_size: many
cdr3_aa: CASSSFRDRESYRGANYGYTF
cdr3_nt: TGTGCCAGCAGCTCATTCCGGGACAGGGAGTCATATAGAGGGGCTAACTATGGCTACACCTTC

j_call: TRBJ2-1
d_call: -
v_call: TRBV27
clone_size: many
cdr3_aa: CASSSGNNEQFF
cdr3_nt: TGTGCCAGCAGTTCCGGAAACAATGAGCAGTTCTTC

j_call: TRBJ2-7
d_call: -
v_call: TRBV27
clone_size: few
cdr3_aa: CASKTGYGSYEQYF
cdr3_nt: TGTGCCAGCAAAACAGGGTATGGCTCCTACGAGCAGTACTTC

j_call: TRBJ2-7
d_call: -
v_call: TRBV3-1
clone_size: many
cdr3_aa: CASSEPPWGEQYF
cdr3_nt: TGTGCCAGCAGCGAACCCCCGTGGGGCGAGCAGTACTTC

j_call: TRBJ1-6
d_call: -
v_call: TRBV5-1
clone_size: -
cdr3_aa: CASSLEWGGGNSPLHF
cdr3_nt: TGCGCCAGCAGCTTGGAGTGGGGCGGGGGAAATTCACCCCTCCACTTT

j_call: TRBJ1-2
d_call: -
v_call: TRBV4-3
clone_size: -
cdr3_aa: CASSQDTWTVNYGYTF
cdr3_nt: TGCGCCAGCAGCCAAGATACTTGGACAGTTAACTATGGCTACACCTTC

j_call: TRBJ2-1
d_call: TRBD1
v_call: TRBV28
clone_size: many
cdr3_aa: CASPPRVLPGTGGLGEQFF
cdr3_nt: TGTGCCAGCCCCCCTAGGGTCCTACCCGGGACAGGGGGCCTGGGGGAGCAGTTCTTC

j_call: TRBJ2-5
d_call: -
v_call: TRBV12-3/TRBV12-4
clone_size: many
cdr3_aa: CASRQTLHVQETQYF
cdr3_nt: TGTGCCAGCAGGCAGACCTTACACGTCCAAGAGACCCAGTACTTC